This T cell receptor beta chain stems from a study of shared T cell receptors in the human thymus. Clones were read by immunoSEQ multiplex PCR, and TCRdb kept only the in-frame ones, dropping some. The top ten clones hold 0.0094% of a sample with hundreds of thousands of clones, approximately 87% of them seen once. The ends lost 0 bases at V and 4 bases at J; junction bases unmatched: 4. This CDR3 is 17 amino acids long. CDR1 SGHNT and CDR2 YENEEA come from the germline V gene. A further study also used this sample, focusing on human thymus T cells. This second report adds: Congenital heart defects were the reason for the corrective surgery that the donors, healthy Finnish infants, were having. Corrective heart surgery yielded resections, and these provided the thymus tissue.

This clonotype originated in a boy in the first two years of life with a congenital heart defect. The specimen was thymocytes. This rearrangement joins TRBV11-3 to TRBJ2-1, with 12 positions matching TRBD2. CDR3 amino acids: CASSLDLAGGKYNEQFF. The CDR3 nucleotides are TGTGCCAGCAGCTTAGATCTAGCGGGGGGGAAATACAATGAGCAGTTCTTC.